These 8 T cell receptor beta chains were all obtained from the same sample, sequenced in a study of early T cells in non-severe SARS-CoV-2 infection (dated by TCRdb to the early 2020s). Library preparation used 5' RACE. Sequenced using a NextSeq 500. Using fastp trimming at Q25 and MiXCR clonotype assembly, TCRdb reanalyzed the public sequencing data and kept in-frame beta chains. Rows merge per CDR3 protein into single entries with the most common DNA and genes. Counted in this sample were fewer than 100,000 distinct CDR3 sequences; approximately 13% of them appeared once. 2% to 2.5% of the sample is taken by the ten largest. Source material: whole blood. All receptors derive from an adult who was a healthcare worker with PCR-confirmed SARS-CoV-2 infection or an uninfected control (not recorded which).

This clonotype was observed at least ten times. The V and J genes are TRBV14 and TRBJ1-1, with D possibly being TRBD1 (6 bases). V lost 3 bases and J 5 bases, leaving 10 bases between the germline ends. Looked up from germline, CDR1 is SGHDN and CDR2 is FVKESK. CDR3 length: 13 amino acids. CDR3 region: CASSQGARTEAFF. The CDR3 bases are TGTGCCAGCAGCCAGGGGGCGAGGACTGAAGCTTTCTTT.

At least ten counts were recorded for this clonotype. V and J are TRBV5-1 and TRBJ2-3; D unclear. Germline CDR1 reads SGHRS; CDR2 reads YFSETQ. This CDR3 is built from 14 residues. The V end was cut by 0 bases, the J end by 2 bases, with 7 bases between. CDR3: CASSLEKSTDTQYF. The CDR3 coding sequence is TGCGCCAGCAGCTTGGAGAAGTCCACAGATACGCAGTATTTT.

The CDR3 region is CASSRTGRSSPLHF. As DNA, the CDR3 is TGTGCCAGCAGTCGGACCGGGAGGAGTTCACCCCTCCACTTT. This sequence joins TRBV12-3 or TRBV12-4 and TRBJ1-6, with D unresolved. With 5 bases removed from V and 9 bases from J, the gap between germline ends came to 14 bases. This CDR3 has 14 amino acids.

This clonotype was counted between two and nine times. V and J are TRBV18 and TRBJ1-4; no clear D. CDR1 is KGHSH and CDR2 is LQKENI in the germline V gene. The CDR3 sequence is 12 residues long. V lost 4 bases and J 7 bases, leaving 7 bases between the germline ends. Here the CDR3 DNA reads TGTGCCAGCTCACTGGACGGTGAAAAACTGTTTTTT. Its translation is CASSLDGEKLFF.

The chain employs TRBV5-1 and TRBJ1-1, with 7 nucleotides matching TRBD1. The CDR3 contains 14 residues. From germline, CDR1 is SGHRS and CDR2 YFSETQ. V shed 7 bases and J 1 base; nucleotides not matched to a gene: 7. The CDR3 protein is CASSWDRPNTEAFF. CDR3 coding DNA: TGCGCCAGCTCCTGGGACAGACCGAACACTGAAGCTTTCTTT.

This rearrangement joins TRBV19 to TRBJ1-1; D not certain. Trimming removed 5 bases at V and 1 base at J, with 14 bases between. Germline V lookup: CDR1 LNHDA, CDR2 SQIVND (reference sequence). The length of the CDR3 is 15 residues. This CDR3 is CASSPDAGGNTEAFF. The CDR3 bases are TGTGCCAGTAGTCCCGATGCAGGAGGGAACACTGAAGCTTTCTTT.

This clonotype was found many times. The rearrangement uses TRBV5-6 and TRBJ2-4; the D call may be TRBD1 or TRBD2 (5 bases each). The CDR3 is 16 residues long. Trimming took 3 bases from V and 3 from J, leaving 16 bases between them. Germline V gene lookup returns CDR1 SGHDT and CDR2 YYEEEE. CDR3 in DNA: TGTGCCAGCAGCTCCGGGACGCACGGGGTCAAAAACATTCAGTACTTC. Protein sequence: CASSSGTHGVKNIQYF.

The chain uses TRBV29-1 and TRBJ2-7, with D unclear. CDR3 size: 13 residues. V was shortened by 1 base and J by 2 bases, with 9 bases between the two germline ends. Per the germline V gene, CDR1 is SQVTM and CDR2 is ANQGSEA. The CDR3 DNA follows: TGCAGCGTTGAAGGAGCAGCCACCTACGAGCAGTACTTC. This codes for CSVEGAATYEQYF.